This is a list of T cell receptor beta chains from one sample in a study of OX40 agonist ivuxolimab in advanced cancers. Repertoires were generated with immunoSEQ multiplex PCR, while TCRdb's copy carries only in-frame clones and drops some. The sample records tens of thousands of clones, 86% being singletons. Material: CD4+ or CD8+ T cells sorted from blood, obtained in a trial of the OX40 agonist ivuxolimab. All receptors come from an adult with an advanced solid tumor such as melanoma, head and neck, liver or kidney cancer. Both conserved end residues are part of each CDR3. D genes are given only for firm matches. Not every row has a clone size; where given, it reads once, few, many or a size class.

clone_size,d_call,j_call,v_call,cdr3_aa,cdr3_nt
NA,NA,TRBJ1-5,TRBV4-1,CASSQALNQPQHF,TGCGCCAGCAGCCAAGCGCTCAATCAGCCCCAGCATTTT
NA,NA,TRBJ1-6,TRBV5-1,CASSLTSGLMNSPLHF,TGCGCCAGCAGCTTGACCTCGGGACTGATGAATTCACCCCTCCACTTT
few,NA,TRBJ1-2,TRBV19,CASVGQGYGYTF,TGTGCCAGTGTTGGACAAGGCTATGGCTACACCTTC
NA,TRBD1,TRBJ1-3,TRBV2,CASSEREGALGNTIYF,TGTGCCAGCAGTGAACGGGAGGGGGCACTTGGAAACACCATATATTTT
NA,NA,TRBJ1-6,TRBV6-5,CASGGGDTYNSPLHF,TGTGCCAGCGGGGGGGGTGATACCTATAATTCACCCCTCCACTTT
NA,NA,TRBJ2-7,TRBV11-3,CASSSPRGEQYF,TGTGCCAGCAGCTCCCCCCGTGGGGAGCAGTACTTC
NA,NA,TRBJ1-6,TRBV7-2,CASSEWDSPLHF,TGTGCCAGCAGCGAATGGGATTCACCCCTCCACTTT
NA,TRBD1,TRBJ2-5,TRBV7-2,CASSLAKTGVRGETQYF,TGTGCCAGCAGCTTAGCGAAGACAGGGGTAAGGGGAGAGACCCAGTACTTC
NA,TRBD2,TRBJ2-5,TRBV14,CASSRTSGVRGETQYF,TGTGCCAGCAGCCGAACTAGCGGGGTTAGGGGAGAGACCCAGTACTTC
NA,TRBD1,TRBJ1-6,TRBV10-2,CASVGQSYSPLHF,TGCGCCAGCGTGGGACAGAGTTATTCACCCCTCCACTTT
NA,TRBD1,TRBJ2-2,TRBV10-1,CASSEDVKGTEITGELFF,TGCGCCAGCAGTGAAGACGTTAAAGGGACAGAAATCACCGGGGAGCTGTTTTTT
NA,NA,TRBJ2-1,TRBV5-5,CASSWEDRSYNEQFF,TGTGCCAGCAGCTGGGAGGACCGGTCCTACAATGAGCAGTTCTTC
NA,TRBD1,TRBJ1-5,TRBV19,CASSGQGSNQPQHF,TGTGCCAGTAGTGGACAGGGGAGCAATCAGCCCCAGCATTTT
NA,NA,TRBJ1-2,TRBV30,CAWSTPGVINNGYTF,TGTGCCTGGAGTACCCCCGGGGTTATCAACAATGGCTACACCTTC
NA,TRBD1,TRBJ2-7,TRBV6-1,CASSEGTAKGYEQYF,TGTGCCAGCAGTGAGGGGACAGCGAAGGGCTACGAGCAGTACTTC
NA,NA,TRBJ2-1,TRBV5-1,CASSPGHSSYNEQFF,TGCGCCAGCAGCCCGGGACACAGCTCCTACAATGAGCAGTTCTTC
NA,NA,TRBJ2-1,TRBV2,CASILPSDYNEQFF,TGTGCCAGCATTTTGCCCTCGGATTACAATGAGCAGTTCTTC
NA,NA,TRBJ2-3,TRBV27,CASSFGRGADTQYF,TGTGCCAGCAGTTTCGGCAGGGGCGCAGATACGCAGTATTTT
NA,TRBD1,TRBJ2-7,TRBV7-6,CASSPRQGGEQYF,TGTGCCAGCAGCCCCCGACAGGGCGGGGAGCAGTACTTC
few,NA,TRBJ1-6,TRBV27,CASSSSYGNSPLHF,TGTGCCAGCAGTTCCTCTTACGGGAATTCACCCCTCCACTTT
NA,TRBD2,TRBJ2-1,TRBV5-1,CASSFASGVYNEQFF,TGCGCCAGCAGCTTTGCCAGCGGGGTGTACAATGAGCAGTTCTTC
NA,NA,TRBJ2-3,TRBV10-3,CAIRKEQGGDTQYF,TGTGCCATCAGAAAGGAACAGGGAGGGGATACGCAGTATTTT
NA,NA,TRBJ2-7,TRBV7-2,CASSSQGIDEQYF,TGTGCCAGCAGCTCGCAGGGAATAGACGAGCAGTACTTC
NA,TRBD2,TRBJ2-2,TRBV30,CAWNLLAGGLTGELFF,TGTGCCTGGAATTTACTAGCGGGGGGCCTCACCGGGGAGCTGTTTTTT
NA,TRBD1,TRBJ1-1,TRBV18,CASSRGQAGSTEAFF,TGTGCCAGCTCAAGGGGACAGGCGGGAAGCACTGAAGCTTTCTTT
once,NA,TRBJ2-6,TRBV5-1,CASSFGRVYRGANVLTF,TGCGCCAGCAGCTTCGGACGTGTTTATCGTGGGGCCAACGTCCTGACTTTC
once,NA,TRBJ2-7,TRBV19,CASKWLASSYEQYF,TGTGCCAGTAAGTGGCTAGCCAGCTCCTACGAGCAGTACTTC
NA,NA,TRBJ2-6,TRBV10-1,CASSESGANVLTF,TGCGCCAGCAGTGAGTCTGGGGCCAACGTCCTGACTTTC
NA,TRBD1,TRBJ1-1,TRBV27,CASSRQGSGNTEAFF,TGTGCCAGCAGTCGACAGGGCTCGGGGAACACTGAAGCTTTCTTT
NA,NA,TRBJ1-4,TRBV29-1,CSVEGAKDEKLFF,TGCAGCGTTGAGGGGGCAAAAGATGAAAAACTGTTTTTT
NA,NA,TRBJ1-2,TRBV27,CASSLRGTNGYTF,TGTGCCAGCAGTTTAAGAGGGACAAATGGCTACACCTTC
NA,NA,TRBJ1-1,TRBV18,CASSPRMVNNGAEAFF,TGTGCCAGCTCACCACGAATGGTCAACAACGGGGCTGAAGCTTTCTTT
NA,TRBD1,TRBJ2-7,TRBV18,CASSRTGGLYEQYF,TGTGCCAGCTCAAGAACAGGGGGTCTCTACGAGCAGTACTTC
NA,NA,TRBJ1-4,TRBV15,CATSRGVGTANEKLFF,TGTGCCACCAGCAGAGGGGTGGGGACGGCTAATGAAAAACTGTTTTTT
NA,TRBD1,TRBJ1-6,TRBV7-2,CASSLRQGNNSPLHF,TGTGCCAGCAGCTTAAGACAGGGAAATAATTCACCCCTCCACTTT
once,TRBD1,TRBJ2-3,TRBV2,CASRDRGDTQYF,TGTGCCAGCAGGGACAGGGGGGATACGCAGTATTTT
NA,TRBD2,TRBJ2-1,TRBV19,CASSIPPRVAGGLFSYNEQFF,TGTGCCAGTAGTATCCCCCCAAGGGTAGCGGGAGGGTTATTCTCCTACAATGAGCAGTTCTTC
NA,NA,TRBJ1-3,TRBV4-2,CASSQDAGTGNTIYF,TGTGCCAGCAGCCAAGATGCAGGGACTGGAAACACCATATATTTT
NA,NA,TRBJ1-1,TRBV5-1,CASSLGPLGANTEAFF,TGCGCCAGCAGCTTGGGACCACTTGGGGCGAACACTGAAGCTTTCTTT
NA,NA,TRBJ2-7,TRBV6-5,CASSHGGGYEQYF,TGTGCCAGCAGTCACGGGGGTGGGTACGAGCAGTACTTC
NA,NA,TRBJ1-4,TRBV6-5,CASSFRSTNEKLFF,TGTGCCAGCAGTTTCCGAAGTACTAATGAAAAACTGTTTTTT
NA,NA,TRBJ2-2,TRBV27,CASSFLTAEAGLLPSRTNTGELFF,TGTGCCAGCAGTTTTCTCACCGCGGAGGCAGGCCTCCTCCCGAGTAGGACGAACACCGGGGAGCTGTTTTTT
NA,TRBD2,TRBJ2-7,TRBV7-2,CASSYSGRAAYEQYF,TGTGCCAGCAGCTATAGCGGGAGGGCGGCCTACGAGCAGTACTTC
NA,NA,TRBJ1-1,TRBV5-1,CASSLWGATEAFF,TGCGCCAGCAGCTTGTGGGGGGCGACTGAAGCTTTCTTT
NA,NA,TRBJ1-1,TRBV4-3,CASSQGRKDTEAFF,TGCGCCAGCAGCCAAGGAAGGAAGGACACTGAAGCTTTCTTT
NA,TRBD1,TRBJ1-2,TRBV30,CAWSNTGVGGYTF,TGTGCCTGGAGCAATACAGGGGTGGGAGGCTACACCTTC
NA,TRBD2,TRBJ2-3,TRBV12-5,CASGLNQRGGISFTDTQYF,TGTGCTAGTGGTTTGAACCAGCGGGGGGGTATCTCTTTCACAGATACGCAGTATTTT
NA,TRBD1,TRBJ2-6,TRBV7-2,CASSSRQGAGANVLTF,TGTGCCAGCAGCTCCCGACAGGGCGCTGGGGCCAACGTCCTGACTTTC
NA,NA,TRBJ2-3,TRBV5-1,CASSLLQGSTDTQYF,TGCGCCAGCAGCTTGCTTCAGGGGAGCACAGATACGCAGTATTTT
NA,TRBD1,TRBJ2-3,TRBV5-1,CASSFRGTGGTDTQYF,TGCGCCAGCAGCTTTCGAGGGACAGGGGGAACAGATACGCAGTATTTT
NA,NA,TRBJ2-7,TRBV7-9,CASSLSTSYYEQYF,TGTGCCAGCAGCTTATCCACTAGCTACTACGAGCAGTACTTC
NA,NA,TRBJ1-2,TRBV7-6,CASSSTPNGYGYTF,TGTGCCAGCAGCAGCACTCCAAACGGCTATGGCTACACCTTC
NA,NA,TRBJ1-3,TRBV4-2,CASSQEGDTISGNTIYF,TGTGCCAGCAGCCAAGAAGGGGACACCATCTCTGGAAACACCATATATTTT
NA,NA,TRBJ2-7,TRBV28,CASSQTESSTYEQYF,TGTGCCAGCAGTCAGACAGAAAGTTCTACCTACGAGCAGTACTTC